The table lists the clone carrying this T cell receptor beta chain with many counts. Then a second PCR, running about 7 to 11 cycles, was carried out with a sample-barcoded 5' primer and a J-beta primer mix. One entry per CDR3 protein results from TCRdb running MiXCR on the 5' RACE reads. The sample contains hundreds of thousands of distinct CDR3 sequences, roughly 20% of which appear only once. This specimen comes from a study of blood T cells in healthy people across ages. CDR1 and CDR2 from the germline V gene are SGHRS and YFSETQ. CDR3 length: 15 amino acids. The V and J ends lost 4 bases and 1 base, in that order; junction bases with no gene match: 6.

The rearrangement links TRBV5-1 to TRBJ2-3, with TRBD2 identical over 7 bases. The clonotype comes from a man between 70 and 80 years old in good health. The sample consisted of blood. CDR3 sequence (DNA): TGCGCCAGCAGCGTGAGCGGGACCCGCACAGATACGCAGTATTTT. Translated, it gives CASSVSGTRTDTQYF.